The sequence of this T cell receptor beta chain was determined in a study of T-cell reconstitution after alpha-beta-depleted transplantation in children. Study-wide results and caveats: About two months after transplant, alpha-beta T cells reportedly came from several hundred expanded graft clones. Surviving recipient cells, namely T cells and thymic progenitors, were the source of high day-60 TCRbeta diversity in some patients. At one year after transplant, newly produced T cells mostly accounted for T-cell counts and diversity.

The CDR3 covers 15 residues. Germline CDR1 and CDR2: LNHDA and SQIVND (reference sequence). V lost 10 bases and J 0 bases, leaving 15 bases between the germline ends. As it was prepared, the TCRbeta library received unique molecular identifiers. MiXCR, run by TCRdb on the PCR reads, gives a single entry per CDR3 protein. Of about 610,000 distinct CDR3 sequences in the sample, 20% to 30% were seen once. This clonotype occurred a few times. The antigen remains undetermined. This chain joins TRBV19 and TRBJ2-2, with a weak D call TRBD2 (6 bases). The sequence came from a boy under three years old with Wiskott-Aldrich syndrome, due to receive a stem cell transplant. Here the sequenced sample was PBMCs, taken before TCRalphabeta/CD19-depleted stem cell transplant. CDR3: CATPGLSANTGELFF. The DNA of the CDR3 is TGTGCCACCCCGGGACTGTCCGCGAACACCGGGGAGCTGTTTTTT. Full variable domain (rest looked up from reference TRBV19 and TRBJ2-2): DGGITQSPKYLFRKEGQNVTLSCEQNLNHDAMYWYRQDPGQGLRLIYYSQIVNDFQKGDIAEGYSVSREKKESFPLTVTSAQKNPTAFYLCATPGLSANTGELFFGEGSRLTVL.